Following are 8 T cell receptor beta chains from one sample sequenced in a study of cytomegalovirus exposure and HLA in healthy donors. PCR used 60 Vbeta primers and 13 Jbeta primers. Sequencing used immunoSEQ multiplex PCR; TCRdb keeps in-frame clones, though not all of them. The table records about 160,000 clones, roughly 85% of them present only once. Sequencing was performed on PBMCs. These receptors were obtained from a woman in her forties or fifties in good health and CMV-seronegative.

The chain is built from TRBV4-3 and TRBJ1-2; tentatively, D is TRBD1 (5 bases). Germline CDR1 and CDR2: LGHNA and YSLEER. Trimming shortened V by 2 bases and J by 0 bases, and 10 bases separated the two germline ends. There are 15 residues in the CDR3. The CDR3 coding sequence is TGCGCCAGCAGCCAAACGACAGCGACTAACTATGGCTACACCTTC. Amino acids: CASSQTTATNYGYTF.

This clone appeared once. This chain joins TRBV25-1 and TRBJ2-1; 8 bases fit TRBD2. Trimming removed 0 bases from V and 11 bases from J; junction bases left unmatched: 9. The CDR3 covers 15 residues. Germline V gives CDR1 MGHDK, CDR2 SYGVNS. The CDR3 nucleotides read TGTGCCAGCAGTGAATATAAAGGCCTAGCGGGTCAGCAGTTCTTC. It codes for CASSEYKGLAGQQFF.

The chain has TRBV7-2 and TRBJ2-3; 10 bases match TRBD2. From germline, CDR1 is SGHTA and CDR2 FQGNSA. The CDR3 covers 14 residues. Unmatched junction bases numbered 10, after V lost 1 base and J lost 15 bases. The CDR3 here is CASSLEPAGGPSYF. The CDR3 nucleotides read TGTGCCAGCAGCTTAGAACCAGCGGGGGGGCCGAGTTATTTT.

The CDR3 reads CATDRGHEQYF. CDR3 nucleotide sequence: TGTGCCACCGACAGGGGACACGAGCAGTACTTC. This chain connects TRBV2 to TRBJ2-7, with 8 bases fitting TRBD1. The V and J ends lost 10 bases and 5 bases, in that order; junction bases with no gene match: 4. The CDR3 contains 11 residues. Germline CDR1 and CDR2: SNHLY and FYNNEI.

The chain uses TRBV7-9 and TRBJ1-2; the match to TRBD1 covers 8 bases. The CDR3 runs to 14 residues. The V gene's germline CDR1 is SEHNR and CDR2 FQNEAQ (reference sequence). With 6 bases clipped from V and 5 bases from J, the junction kept 8 bases outside the gene matches. The DNA for the CDR3 is TGTGCCAGCAGGATTCCAGGGGGCGGGTATGGCTACACCTTC. Amino acids: CASRIPGGGYGYTF.

V usage is TRBV28 and J usage is TRBJ1-2; 8 bases are a match to TRBD1. There are 15 residues in the CDR3. Trimming cost V 3 bases and J 4 bases; bases outside gene matches: 7. Germline V gives CDR1 MDHEN, CDR2 SYDVKM. CDR3: CASSFATGGLYGYTF. CDR3 nucleotide sequence: TGTGCCAGCAGTTTCGCCACAGGGGGACTCTATGGCTACACCTTC.

The rearrangement uses TRBV15 and TRBJ2-1; 10 bases are a match to TRBD1. Germline CDR1 reads LNHNV; CDR2 reads YYDKDF (reference sequence). The V and J ends lost 0 bases and 7 bases, in that order; junction bases with no gene match: 9. The CDR3 contains 17 residues. DNA of the CDR3: TGTGCCACCAGCAGAGATGTGTGGGGACAGGGGTTGAATGAGCAGTTCTTC. It translates to CATSRDVWGQGLNEQFF. The variable domain in full, with the rest retrieved from reference TRBV15 and TRBJ2-1, is DAMVIQNPRYQVTQFGKPVTLSCSQTLNHNVMYWYQQKSSQAPKLLFHYYDKDFNNEADTPDNFQSRRPNTSFCFLDIRSPGLGDTAMYLCATSRDVWGQGLNEQFFGPGTRLTVL.

The chain carries TRBV19 and TRBJ1-3; 12 bases fit TRBD1. Trimming at V came to 4 bases and at J to 3 bases, leaving 4 bases not matched to a gene. The germline gives CDR1 LNHDA, CDR2 SQIVND (reference sequence). This CDR3 is built from 16 residues. CDR3 amino acids: CASSKGQGANGNTIYF. CDR3 sequence (DNA): TGTGCCAGTAGTAAGGGACAGGGGGCAAATGGAAACACCATATATTTT. The variable domain in full, with the rest retrieved from reference TRBV19 and TRBJ1-3, is DGGITQSPKYLFRKEGQNVTLSCEQNLNHDAMYWYRQDPGQGLRLIYYSQIVNDFQKGDIAEGYSVSREKKESFPLTVTSAQKNPTAFYLCASSKGQGANGNTIYFGEGSWLTVV.